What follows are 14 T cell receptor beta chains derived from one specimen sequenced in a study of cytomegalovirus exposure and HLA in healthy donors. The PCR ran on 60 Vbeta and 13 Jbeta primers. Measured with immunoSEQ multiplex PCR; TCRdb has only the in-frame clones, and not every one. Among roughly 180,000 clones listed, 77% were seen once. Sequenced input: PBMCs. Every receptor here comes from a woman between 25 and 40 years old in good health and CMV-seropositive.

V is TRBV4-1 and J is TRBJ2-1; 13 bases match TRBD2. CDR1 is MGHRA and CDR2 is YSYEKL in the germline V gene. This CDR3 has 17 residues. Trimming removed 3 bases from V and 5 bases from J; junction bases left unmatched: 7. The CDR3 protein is CASSHPRGLAGNNEQFF. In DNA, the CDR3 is TGCGCCAGCAGCCACCCCAGGGGACTAGCGGGGAACAATGAGCAGTTCTTC.

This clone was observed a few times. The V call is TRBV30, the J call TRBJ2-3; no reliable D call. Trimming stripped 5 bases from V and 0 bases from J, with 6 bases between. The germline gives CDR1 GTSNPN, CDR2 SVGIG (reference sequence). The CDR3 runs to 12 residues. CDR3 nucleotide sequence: TGTGCCTGGGATACTAGCACAGATACGCAGTATTTT. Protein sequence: CAWDTSTDTQYF. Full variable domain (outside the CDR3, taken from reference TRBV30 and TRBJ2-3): SQTIHQWPATLVQPVGSPLSLECTVEGTSNPNLYWYRQAAGRGLQLLFYSVGIGQISSEVPQNLSASRPQDRQFILSSKKLLLSDSGFYLCAWDTSTDTQYFGPGTRLTVL.

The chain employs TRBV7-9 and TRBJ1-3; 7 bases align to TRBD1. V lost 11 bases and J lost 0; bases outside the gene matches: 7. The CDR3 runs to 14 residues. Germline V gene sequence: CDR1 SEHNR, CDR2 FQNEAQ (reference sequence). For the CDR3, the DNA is TGTGCCGGAACGACAGGGAGCTCTGGAAACACCATATATTTT. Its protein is CAGTTGSSGNTIYF.

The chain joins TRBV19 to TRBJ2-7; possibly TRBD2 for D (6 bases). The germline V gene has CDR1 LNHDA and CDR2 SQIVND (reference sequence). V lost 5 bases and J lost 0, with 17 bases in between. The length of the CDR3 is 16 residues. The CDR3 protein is CASSLKIAAVSYEQYF. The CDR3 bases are TGTGCCAGTAGTCTGAAGATAGCGGCCGTCTCCTACGAGCAGTACTTC. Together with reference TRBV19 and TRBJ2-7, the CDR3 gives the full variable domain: DGGITQSPKYLFRKEGQNVTLSCEQNLNHDAMYWYRQDPGQGLRLIYYSQIVNDFQKGDIAEGYSVSREKKESFPLTVTSAQKNPTAFYLCASSLKIAAVSYEQYFGPGTRLTVT.

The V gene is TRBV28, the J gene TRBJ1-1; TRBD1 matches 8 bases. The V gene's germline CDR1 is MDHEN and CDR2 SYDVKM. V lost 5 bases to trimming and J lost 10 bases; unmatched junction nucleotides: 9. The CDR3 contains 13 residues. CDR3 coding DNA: TGTGCCAGCAGTCTAGACAGGGGTGCTCGAGCTTTCTTT. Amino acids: CASSLDRGARAFF.

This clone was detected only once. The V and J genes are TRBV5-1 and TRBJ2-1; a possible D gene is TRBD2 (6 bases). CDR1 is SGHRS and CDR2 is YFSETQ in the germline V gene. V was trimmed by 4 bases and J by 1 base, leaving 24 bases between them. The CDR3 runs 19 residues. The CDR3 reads CASSIGRQPAGESYNEQFF. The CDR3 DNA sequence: TGCGCCAGCAGCATCGGGCGGCAGCCAGCGGGTGAGTCCTACAATGAGCAGTTCTTC.

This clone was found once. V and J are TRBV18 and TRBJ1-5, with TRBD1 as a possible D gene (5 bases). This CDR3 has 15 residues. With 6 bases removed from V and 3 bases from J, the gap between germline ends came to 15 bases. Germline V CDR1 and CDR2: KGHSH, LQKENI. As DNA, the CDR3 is TGTGCCAGCTCGAGTTCAGGGTCAAACAATCAGCCCCAGCATTTT. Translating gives CASSSSGSNNQPQHF.

DNA of the CDR3: TGCAGCGTGAGTATGGGACAGATGACAGATACGCAGTATTTT. It codes for CSVSMGQMTDTQYF. The gene calls are TRBV29-1 and TRBJ2-3, with 7 bases aligning to TRBD1. This CDR3 is 14 amino acids long. Germline V gene sequence: CDR1 SQVTM, CDR2 ANQGSEA. The J segment lost 3 bases and the V segment lost 6 bases, leaving 9 bases of the junction unmatched.

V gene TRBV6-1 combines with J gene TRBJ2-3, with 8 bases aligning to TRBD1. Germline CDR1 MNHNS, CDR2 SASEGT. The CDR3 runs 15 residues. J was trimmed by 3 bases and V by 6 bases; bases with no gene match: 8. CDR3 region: CASRLDRASTDTQYF. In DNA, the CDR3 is TGTGCCAGCAGATTGGACAGGGCTTCGACAGATACGCAGTATTTT.

CDR3 amino acids: CASSSQAKSTDTQYF. CDR3 bases: TGTGCCAGCAGTTCGCAAGCAAAAAGCACAGATACGCAGTATTTT. The V and J genes are TRBV28 and TRBJ2-3; D uncertain. The CDR3 has 15 amino acids. The germline CDR1 and CDR2 sequences are MDHEN and SYDVKM. Trimming cost V 4 bases and J 0 bases, with 11 bases left between them.

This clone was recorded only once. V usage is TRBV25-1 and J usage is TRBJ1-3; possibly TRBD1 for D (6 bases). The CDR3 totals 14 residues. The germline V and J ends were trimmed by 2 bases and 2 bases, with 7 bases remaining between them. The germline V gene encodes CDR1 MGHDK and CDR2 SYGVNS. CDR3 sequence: CASSENRAGNTIYF. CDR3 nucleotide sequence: TGTGCCAGCAGTGAAAACAGGGCTGGAAACACCATATATTTT. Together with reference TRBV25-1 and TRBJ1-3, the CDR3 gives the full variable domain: EADIYQTPRYLVIGTGKKITLECSQTMGHDKMYWYQQDPGMELHLIHYSYGVNSTEKGDLSSESTVSRIRTEHFPLTLESARPSHTSQYLCASSENRAGNTIYFGEGSWLTVV.

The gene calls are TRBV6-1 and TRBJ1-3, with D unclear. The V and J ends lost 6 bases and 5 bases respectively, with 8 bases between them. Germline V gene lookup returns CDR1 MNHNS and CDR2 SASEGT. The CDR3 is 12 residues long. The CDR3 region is CASRETRNTIYF. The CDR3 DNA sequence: TGTGCCAGCAGGGAGACTCGAAACACCATATATTTT.

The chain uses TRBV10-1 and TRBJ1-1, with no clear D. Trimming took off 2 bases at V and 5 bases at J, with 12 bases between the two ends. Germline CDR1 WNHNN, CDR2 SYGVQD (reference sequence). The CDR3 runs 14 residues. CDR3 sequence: CASSETPEETEAFF. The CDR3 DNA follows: TGCGCCAGCAGTGAGACACCCGAGGAGACTGAAGCTTTCTTT.

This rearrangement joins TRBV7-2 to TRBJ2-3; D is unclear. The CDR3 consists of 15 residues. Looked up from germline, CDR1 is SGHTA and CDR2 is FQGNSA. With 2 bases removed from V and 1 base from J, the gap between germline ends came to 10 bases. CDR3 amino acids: CASSLNPRGTDTQYF. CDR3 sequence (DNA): TGTGCCAGCAGCTTAAACCCTCGGGGCACAGATACGCAGTATTTT.